Presented here are 25 T cell receptor beta chains from one specimen sequenced in a study of post-analysis software for immune sequencing data. Study-wide findings and caveats: Five or six TRBV segments were significantly more frequent in patients than in controls. TRBV5-6, TRBV5-1 and TRBV20-1 were among these segments.

Prepared TCR beta cDNA libraries contained unique molecular identifiers. One entry per CDR3 protein results from TCRdb running MiXCR on the PCR reads. In the table there are hundreds of thousands of distinct CDR3 sequences, roughly 27% of which are singletons. These receptors have no known antigen. The sequencing input was blood. The receptor set was obtained from a girl under 18 with multiple sclerosis.

Many counts were recorded for this clonotype. J is TRBJ2-3 and V is TRBV7-2; a possible D gene is TRBD1 (5 bases). Trimming left V 3 bases short and J 4 bases short, with 8 bases between. Germline CDR1 reads SGHTA; CDR2 reads FQGNSA. The CDR3 has 13 residues. The CDR3 reads CASSFKGSDTQYF. The CDR3 DNA is TGTGCCAGCAGCTTTAAGGGGTCAGATACGCAGTATTTT.

This clonotype has more than one count but fewer than ten. The CDR3, as DNA: TGTGCCAGCAGCTCCGGGACTAGCGCCGAGCAGTACTTC. Translated, it gives CASSSGTSAEQYF. The V call is TRBV11-2, the J call TRBJ2-4; TRBD2 aligns across 10 bases. Matching the DNA end better, TRBJ2-7 makes the J call doubtful. This CDR3 is 13 amino acids long. Germline-derived CDR1 and CDR2 are SGHAT and FQNNGV.

This clonotype was seen more than once but under ten times. The chain couples TRBV29-1 to TRBJ2-1, with TRBD2 identical over 9 bases. The assigned J gene may be wrong: the sequence end matches TRBJ2-7 better. This CDR3 has 15 residues. Per the germline V gene, CDR1 is SQVTM and CDR2 is ANQGSEA. The CDR3 coding sequence is TGCAGCGTTCGCGACGCGGGAGGGACCTACAATGAGCAGTACTTC. As protein: CSVRDAGGTYNEQYF.

The chain joins TRBV6-6 to TRBJ2-1; no definite D call. CDR1 and CDR2 from the germline V gene are MNHNY and SVGAGI (reference sequence). The CDR3 is 14 amino acids. Trimming shortened V by 2 bases and J by 4 bases, and 9 bases separated the two germline ends. CDR3 sequence (DNA): TGTGCCAGCAGTTACCTCGACTCATACAATGAGCAGTTCTTC. Protein product: CASSYLDSYNEQFF.

The table lists this clonotype with a few counts. The chain has TRBV4-1 and TRBJ2-4; D possibly corresponds to TRBD2 (6 bases). V lost 1 base and J 0 bases, leaving 13 bases between the germline ends. Germline values: CDR1 MGHRA, CDR2 YSYEKL. This CDR3 comprises 17 residues. CDR3 nucleotide sequence: TGCGCCAGCAGCCAAGGGGAGGCCCGTCTAGCCAAAAACATTCAGTACTTC. Translated: CASSQGEARLAKNIQYF.

J is TRBJ2-7 and V is TRBV7-2; D is perhaps TRBD1 (5 bases). Trimming took off 3 bases at V and 7 bases at J, with 16 bases between the two ends. Germline CDR1 and CDR2: SGHTA and FQGNSA. This CDR3 is built from 14 residues. The CDR3 coding sequence is TGTGCCAGCAGCTTGACGACAGTACCTAAAGAGCAGTACTTC. Translation gives CASSLTTVPKEQYF. The variable domain in full, completed from reference TRBV7-2 and TRBJ2-7, reads GAGVSQSPSNKVTEKGKDVELRCDPISGHTALYWYRQSLGQGLEFLIYFQGNSAPDKSGLPSDRFSAERTGGSVSTLTIQRTQQEDSAVYLCASSLTTVPKEQYFGPGTRLTVT.

The chain employs TRBV7-2 and TRBJ2-5; D remains ambiguous. This CDR3 contains 13 residues. From germline, CDR1 is SGHTA and CDR2 FQGNSA. Trimming removed 5 bases from V and 3 bases from J, with 10 bases in between. CDR3 in amino acids: CASSLLTKETQYF. CDR3 in DNA: TGTGCCAGCAGCCTACTAACTAAAGAGACCCAGTACTTC.

In this sample, this clonotype turned up a few times. The chain has TRBV7-8 and TRBJ2-7, with D possibly matching TRBD1 (5 bases). The germline CDR1 and CDR2 sequences are SGHVS and FQNEAQ. This CDR3 spans 14 amino acids. V lost 5 bases to trimming and J lost 0 bases, with 11 bases between them. CDR3 region: CASSETVSSYEQYF. The DNA for the CDR3 is TGTGCCAGCAGCGAGACAGTTAGCTCCTACGAGCAGTACTTC.

The chain recombines TRBV24-1 with TRBJ1-5; 7 bases match TRBD1. The CDR3 runs 16 residues. Germline CDR1 and CDR2: KGHDR and SFDVKD. Trimming cost V 6 bases and J 1 base; bases outside gene matches: 8. CDR3 protein: CATSPTGTESNQPQHF. CDR3 nucleotides: TGTGCCACCAGTCCTACCGGGACAGAAAGCAATCAGCCCCAGCATTTT.

The rearrangement links TRBV20-1 to TRBJ2-5; D might be TRBD1 (6 bases). V was cut by 3 bases and J by 2 bases, with 13 bases left in between. Germline CDR1 DFQATT, CDR2 SNEGSKA (reference sequence). There are 14 residues in the CDR3. The CDR3 spells CSASATGPQETQYF. CDR3 coding DNA: TGCAGTGCTAGTGCCACAGGGCCTCAAGAGACCCAGTACTTC.

The CDR3 sequence is CSAPREQTTAKNIQYF. The CDR3 nucleotides are TGCAGTGCCCCCAGGGAGCAAACAACAGCCAAAAACATTCAGTACTTC. The chain uses TRBV20-1 and TRBJ2-4; either TRBD1 or TRBD2 may fit D (5 bases each). V was cut by 6 bases and J by 0 bases, with 18 bases left in between. Germline CDR1 DFQATT, CDR2 SNEGSKA (reference sequence). The CDR3 is made up of 16 amino acids.

Notes on this clonotype: One base away lies a much larger clone, so this may be a sequencing read error. The gene calls are TRBV2 and TRBJ1-2; TRBD1 aligns across 8 bases. The CDR3 sequence is 13 residues long. CDR1 SNHLY and CDR2 FYNNEI come from the germline V gene. The CDR3 DNA follows: TGTGCCGGCAGCCCGGACAGGGACTATGGCTACACCTTC. This encodes CAGSPDRDYGYTF.

The genes are TRBV7-2 and TRBJ2-7, with unresolved D. V dropped 2 bases and J dropped 2 bases, with 13 bases sitting between them. Germline-derived CDR1 and CDR2 are SGHTA and FQGNSA. This CDR3 region has 15 residues. The CDR3 here is CASSLPPQTPYEQYF. The CDR3 bases are TGTGCCAGCAGCTTACCCCCACAGACTCCCTACGAGCAGTACTTC.

V gene TRBV5-5 combines with J gene TRBJ1-5; no firm D call. This CDR3 has 15 amino acids. V lost 7 bases to trimming and J lost 2 bases, with 16 bases between them. The germline gives CDR1 SGHKS, CDR2 YYEKEE (reference sequence). In nucleotides, the CDR3 is TGTGCCAGCGGCTCGGATCCCCGGGGCAATCAGCCCCAGCATTTT. It is translated as CASGSDPRGNQPQHF.

This clonotype was recorded a few times. The chain links TRBV7-2 to TRBJ1-2; 8 bases map to TRBD1. Germline loops: CDR1 SGHTA, CDR2 FQGNSA. The CDR3 runs to 14 residues. The V and J ends lost 5 bases and 7 bases, in that order; junction bases with no gene match: 9. DNA of the CDR3: TGTGCCAGCAGCCCACCCGGACAGGGAGGTGGCTACACCTTC. It specifies CASSPPGQGGGYTF.

The chain is built from TRBV28 and TRBJ1-5; tentative D call: TRBD1 (5 bases). Trimming took off 3 bases at V and 4 bases at J, with 16 bases between the two ends. The length of the CDR3 is 16 residues. CDR1 and CDR2 (germline): MDHEN, SYDVKM. CDR3 region: CASSFLGLRRNQPQHF. CDR3 coding DNA: TGTGCCAGCAGTTTCTTGGGACTGAGAAGAAATCAGCCCCAGCATTTT.

This chain links TRBV5-1 with TRBJ2-3, with 7 bases fitting TRBD1. CDR3 length: 17 amino acids. V trimming: 0 bases; J trimming: 4 bases; junction bases outside the gene matches: 11. Germline CDR1 reads SGHRS; CDR2 reads YFSETQ. DNA for the CDR3: TGCGCCAGCAGCTTGGCCGGTCGTGGCAGGGGGTCAGATACGCAGTATTTT. The encoded protein is CASSLAGRGRGSDTQYF.

This chain connects TRBV25-1 to TRBJ1-4; D is unclear. Deletions cut 4 bases from V and 4 bases from J, with 13 bases between. The CDR3 runs 15 residues. Per the germline V gene, CDR1 is MGHDK and CDR2 is SYGVNS. The chain's CDR3 is CASSAPLSYNEKLFF. DNA of the CDR3: TGTGCCAGCAGTGCCCCCCTATCGTATAATGAAAAACTGTTTTTT.

This chain links TRBV29-1 with TRBJ2-6; D perhaps matches TRBD2 (5 bases). This CDR3 comprises 17 residues. Germline V gene sequence: CDR1 SQVTM, CDR2 ANQGSEA. Trimming took off 0 bases at V and 1 base at J, with 13 bases between the two ends. CDR3 coding DNA: TGCAGCGTTGAAGATCGGGGTGTGACGTCTGGGGCCAACGTCCTGACTTTC. Protein: CSVEDRGVTSGANVLTF.

The chain uses TRBV6-5 and TRBJ2-7, with 8 bases aligning to TRBD2. Unmatched junction bases numbered 5, after V lost 5 bases and J lost 5 bases. The CDR3 extends over 13 amino acids. The germline CDR1 and CDR2 sequences are MNHEY and SVGAGI. CDR3 protein: CASSPGGVDEQYF. The CDR3, as DNA: TGTGCCAGCAGTCCGGGGGGGGTCGACGAGCAGTACTTC.

The chain joins TRBV5-1 to TRBJ2-7; 8 bases line up with TRBD1. V lost 4 bases to trimming and J lost 6 bases; unmatched junction nucleotides: 12. The CDR3 length is 15 residues. Per germline, CDR1 SGHRS and CDR2 YFSETQ. The CDR3, as DNA: TGCGCCAGCAGCCCAACAGGACAGGGAGCCTTCGAGCAGTACTTC. Translated, it gives CASSPTGQGAFEQYF.

This clonotype was counted a single time. The chain employs TRBV7-9 and TRBJ1-5; possible D gene TRBD1, 5 bases. V lost 5 bases, J lost 4 bases, and 18 bases lay in between. Germline V gene sequence: CDR1 SEHNR, CDR2 FQNEAQ (reference sequence). The CDR3 covers 16 residues. The CDR3 region is CASSQVSGRRNQPQHF. The DNA of the CDR3 is TGTGCCAGCAGCCAAGTGTCGGGGCGACGAAATCAGCCCCAGCATTTT.

Of note for this clonotype: Being one base from a much bigger clone, this may be a read error. The chain recombines TRBV12-3 or TRBV12-4 with TRBJ1-6; a weak D match, TRBD1 (5 bases). V shed 6 bases and J shed 9 bases, with 9 bases lying between them. CDR3 length: 12 amino acids. The CDR3 bases are TGTGCCAGCAGGGACGGGGGTTCACCCCTCCACTTT. It yields the protein CASRDGGSPLHF.

This clonotype was counted only a few times. This CDR3 reads CAISEPENTLGEQFF. In DNA, the CDR3 is TGTGCCATCAGTGAACCAGAGAATACCCTGGGGGAGCAGTTCTTC. This rearrangement joins TRBV10-3 to TRBJ2-1, with D uncertain. Germline loops: CDR1 ENHRY, CDR2 SYGVKD. This CDR3 comprises 15 residues. Trimming took 3 bases from V and 10 from J, leaving 19 bases between them.

This clonotype has only a few counts. This CDR3 reads CASSQGTGSEDIQYF. In DNA, the CDR3 is TGTGCCAGCAGCCAAGGGACAGGGTCGGAGGACATTCAGTACTTC. This rearrangement joins TRBV4-2 to TRBJ2-4, with 8 bases identical to TRBD1. V lost 1 base and J lost 8; bases outside the gene matches: 7. Germline lookup yields CDR1 LGHNA and CDR2 YNFKEQ. The CDR3 has 15 amino acids.